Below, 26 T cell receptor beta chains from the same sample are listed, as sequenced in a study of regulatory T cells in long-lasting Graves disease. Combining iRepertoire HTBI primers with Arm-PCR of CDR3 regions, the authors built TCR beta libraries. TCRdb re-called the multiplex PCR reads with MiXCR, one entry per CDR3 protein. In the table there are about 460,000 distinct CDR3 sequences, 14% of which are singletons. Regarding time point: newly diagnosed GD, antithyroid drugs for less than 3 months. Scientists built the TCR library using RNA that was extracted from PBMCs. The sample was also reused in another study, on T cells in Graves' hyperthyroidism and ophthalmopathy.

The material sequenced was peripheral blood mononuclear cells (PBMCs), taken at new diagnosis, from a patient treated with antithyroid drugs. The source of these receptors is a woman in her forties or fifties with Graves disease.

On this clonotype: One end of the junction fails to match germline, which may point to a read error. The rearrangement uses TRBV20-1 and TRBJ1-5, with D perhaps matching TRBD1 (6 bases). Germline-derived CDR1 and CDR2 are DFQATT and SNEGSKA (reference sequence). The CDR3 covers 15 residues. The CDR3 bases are TGCAGTGCTAGAGAGGGGACATTTAGCGATCAGCCCCAGCATTTT. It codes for CSAREGTFSDQPQHF.

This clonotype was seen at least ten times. The CDR3 here is CASSPRGDDIQYF. CDR3 DNA: TGTGCCAGCTCACCCAGGGGCGACGACATTCAGTACTTC. The rearrangement links TRBV18 to TRBJ2-4; the D gene is possibly TRBD1 (6 bases). The CDR3 consists of 13 residues. Trimming removed 3 bases at V and 8 bases at J, with 11 bases between. Germline V gene sequence: CDR1 KGHSH, CDR2 LQKENI. The full variable domain, its missing parts supplied by reference TRBV18 and TRBJ2-4, is NAGVMQNPRHLVRRRGQEARLRCSPMKGHSHVYWYRQLPEEGLKFMVYLQKENIIDESGMPKERFSAEFPKEGPSILRIQQVVRGDSAAYFCASSPRGDDIQYFGAGTRLSVL.

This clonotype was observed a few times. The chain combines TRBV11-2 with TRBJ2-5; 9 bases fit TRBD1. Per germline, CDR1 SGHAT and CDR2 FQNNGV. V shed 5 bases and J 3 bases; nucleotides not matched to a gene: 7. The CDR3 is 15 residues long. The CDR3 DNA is TGTGCCAGCAGCGCAGGACAGGGGTCAAAAGAGACCCAGTACTTC. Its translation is CASSAGQGSKETQYF.

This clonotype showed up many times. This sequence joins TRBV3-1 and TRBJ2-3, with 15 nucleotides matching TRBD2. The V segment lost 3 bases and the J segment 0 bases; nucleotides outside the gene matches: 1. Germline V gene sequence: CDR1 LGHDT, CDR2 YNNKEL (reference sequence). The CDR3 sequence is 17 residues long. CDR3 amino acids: CASSQGLAGGSTDTQYF. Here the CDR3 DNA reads TGTGCCAGCAGCCAGGGACTAGCGGGAGGAAGCACAGATACGCAGTATTTT.

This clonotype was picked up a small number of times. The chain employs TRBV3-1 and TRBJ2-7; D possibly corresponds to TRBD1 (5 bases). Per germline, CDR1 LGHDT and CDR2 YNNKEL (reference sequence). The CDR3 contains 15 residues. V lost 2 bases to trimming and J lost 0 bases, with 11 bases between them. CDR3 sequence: CASSQFDSPSYEQYF. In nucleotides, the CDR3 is TGTGCCAGCAGCCAATTTGACAGCCCCTCCTACGAGCAGTACTTC.

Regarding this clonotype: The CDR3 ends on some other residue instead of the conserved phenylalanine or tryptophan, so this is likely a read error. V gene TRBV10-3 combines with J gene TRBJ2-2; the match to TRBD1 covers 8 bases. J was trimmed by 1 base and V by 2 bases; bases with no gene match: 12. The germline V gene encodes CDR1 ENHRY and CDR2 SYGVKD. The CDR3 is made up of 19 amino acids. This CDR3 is CAISEARGRGTGNTGELFS. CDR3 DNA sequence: TGTGCCATCAGTGAGGCTCGGGGCCGAGGGACAGGGAACACCGGGGAGCTGTTTTCT.

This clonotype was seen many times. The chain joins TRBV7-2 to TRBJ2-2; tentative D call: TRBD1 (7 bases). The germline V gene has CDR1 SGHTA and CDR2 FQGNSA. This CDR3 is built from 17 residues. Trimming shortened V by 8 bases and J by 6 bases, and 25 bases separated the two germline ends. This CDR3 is CASQLWEETGFSGELFF. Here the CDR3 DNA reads TGTGCCAGCCAGCTCTGGGAGGAGACAGGGTTTTCCGGGGAGCTGTTTTTT. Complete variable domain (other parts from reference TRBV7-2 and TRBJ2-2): GAGVSQSPSNKVTEKGKDVELRCDPISGHTALYWYRQSLGQGLEFLIYFQGNSAPDKSGLPSDRFSAERTGGSVSTLTIQRTQQEDSAVYLCASQLWEETGFSGELFFGEGSRLTVL.

For the CDR3, the DNA is TGTGCCAGCAGTTACTCGGATTTTGTGGGCTCTGGAAACACCATATATTTT. Protein sequence: CASSYSDFVGSGNTIYF. This chain uses TRBV6-6 with TRBJ1-3; D uncertain. This CDR3 spans 17 amino acids. Germline assignment: CDR1 MNHNY and CDR2 SVGAGI (reference sequence). V shed 0 bases and J shed 0 bases, with 12 bases lying between them.

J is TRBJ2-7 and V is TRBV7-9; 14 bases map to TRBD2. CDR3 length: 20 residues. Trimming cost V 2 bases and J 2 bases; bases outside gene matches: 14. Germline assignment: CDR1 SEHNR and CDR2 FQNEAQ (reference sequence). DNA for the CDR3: TGTGCCAGCAGCTTATTTGGCCGGGGACTAGCGGGAGAAGTTCCCTACGAGCAGTACTTC. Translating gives CASSLFGRGLAGEVPYEQYF.

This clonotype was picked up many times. This chain's CDR3 is CASSPQGGRRTEAFF. The DNA for the CDR3 is TGTGCCAGCAGCCCCCAAGGCGGGCGGCGAACTGAAGCTTTCTTT. The chain uses TRBV7-2 and TRBJ1-1; no reliable D call. The CDR3 totals 15 residues. The germline V and J ends were trimmed by 5 bases and 5 bases, with 18 bases remaining between them. Germline CDR1 and CDR2: SGHTA and FQGNSA.

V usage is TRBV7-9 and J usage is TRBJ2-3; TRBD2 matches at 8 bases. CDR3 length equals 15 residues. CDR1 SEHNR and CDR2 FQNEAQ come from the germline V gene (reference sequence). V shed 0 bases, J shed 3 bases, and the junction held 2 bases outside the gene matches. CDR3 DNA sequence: TGTGCCAGCAGCTTAGCGGGACTAGGTACAGATACGCAGTATTTT. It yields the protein CASSLAGLGTDTQYF. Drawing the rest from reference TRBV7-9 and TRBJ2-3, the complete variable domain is DTGVSQNPRHKITKRGQNVTFRCDPISEHNRLYWYRQTLGQGPEFLTYFQNEAQLEKSRLLSDRFSAERPKGSFSTLEIQRTEQGDSAMYLCASSLAGLGTDTQYFGPGTRLTVL.

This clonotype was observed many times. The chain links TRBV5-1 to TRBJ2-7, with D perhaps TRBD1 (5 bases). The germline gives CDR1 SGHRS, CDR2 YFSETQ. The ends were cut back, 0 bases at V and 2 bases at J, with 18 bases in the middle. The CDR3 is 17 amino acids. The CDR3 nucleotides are TGCGCCAGCAGCTTGGCTACCCCTCAACAGGTACCCTACGAGCAGTACTTC. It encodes CASSLATPQQVPYEQYF.

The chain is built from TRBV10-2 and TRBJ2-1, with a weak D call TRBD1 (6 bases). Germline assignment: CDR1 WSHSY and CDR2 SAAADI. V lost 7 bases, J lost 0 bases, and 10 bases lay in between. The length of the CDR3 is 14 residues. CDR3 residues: CASIGQSSYNEQFF. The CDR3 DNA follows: TGCGCCAGCATAGGACAGAGCTCCTACAATGAGCAGTTCTTC.

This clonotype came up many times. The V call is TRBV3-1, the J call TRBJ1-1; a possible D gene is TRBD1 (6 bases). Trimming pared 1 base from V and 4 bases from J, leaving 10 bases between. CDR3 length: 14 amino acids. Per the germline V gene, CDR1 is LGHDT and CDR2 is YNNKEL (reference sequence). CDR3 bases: TGTGCCAGCAGCCAAGCAGGGGCGAGCACTGAAGCTTTCTTT. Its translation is CASSQAGASTEAFF.

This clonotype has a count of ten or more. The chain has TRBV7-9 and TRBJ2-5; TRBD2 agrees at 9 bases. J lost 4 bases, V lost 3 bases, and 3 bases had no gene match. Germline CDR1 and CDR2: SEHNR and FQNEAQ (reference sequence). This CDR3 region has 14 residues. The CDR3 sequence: CASSFASGTETQYF. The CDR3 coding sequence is TGTGCCAGCAGCTTTGCTAGCGGGACAGAGACCCAGTACTTC.

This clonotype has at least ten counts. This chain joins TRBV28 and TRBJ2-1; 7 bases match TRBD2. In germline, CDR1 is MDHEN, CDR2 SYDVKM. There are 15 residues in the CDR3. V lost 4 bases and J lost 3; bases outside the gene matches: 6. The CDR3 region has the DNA TGTGCCAGCAGTTCCTCCGGGACTAACTACAATGAGCAGTTCTTC. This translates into CASSSSGTNYNEQFF.

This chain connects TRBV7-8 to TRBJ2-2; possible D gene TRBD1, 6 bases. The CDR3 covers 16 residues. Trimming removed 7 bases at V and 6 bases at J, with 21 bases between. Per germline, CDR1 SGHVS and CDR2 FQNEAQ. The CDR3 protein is CASKERGGVDSGELFF. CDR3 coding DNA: TGTGCCAGCAAAGAGCGAGGGGGAGTGGATTCCGGGGAGCTGTTTTTT.

The CDR3 coding sequence is TGTGCCAGCAGCCAAGCCCTTGGGACTAGCGGGAGCTACGAGCAGTACTTC. It is translated as CASSQALGTSGSYEQYF. The chain joins TRBV14 to TRBJ2-7, with 14 bases aligning to TRBD2. V gave up 1 base and J gave up 3 bases; unmatched junction bases: 5. The CDR3 length is 17 residues. Per germline, CDR1 SGHDN and CDR2 FVKESK.

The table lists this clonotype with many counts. CDR3 DNA sequence: TGCGCCAGCAGCTTCGGACAGGTTGACTACGAGCAGTACTTC. Translated: CASSFGQVDYEQYF. The chain is built from TRBV5-1 and TRBJ2-7; 7 nucleotides line up with TRBD1. Germline values: CDR1 SGHRS, CDR2 YFSETQ. This CDR3 has 14 residues. The V and J ends lost 2 bases and 3 bases, in that order; junction bases with no gene match: 5.

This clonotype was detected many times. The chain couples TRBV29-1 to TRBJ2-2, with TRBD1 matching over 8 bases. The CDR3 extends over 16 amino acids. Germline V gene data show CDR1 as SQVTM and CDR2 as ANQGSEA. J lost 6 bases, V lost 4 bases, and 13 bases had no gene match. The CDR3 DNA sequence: TGCAGCGTTGGCGGGACAGGCGGACGGAATTCCGGGGAGCTGTTTTTT. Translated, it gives CSVGGTGGRNSGELFF.

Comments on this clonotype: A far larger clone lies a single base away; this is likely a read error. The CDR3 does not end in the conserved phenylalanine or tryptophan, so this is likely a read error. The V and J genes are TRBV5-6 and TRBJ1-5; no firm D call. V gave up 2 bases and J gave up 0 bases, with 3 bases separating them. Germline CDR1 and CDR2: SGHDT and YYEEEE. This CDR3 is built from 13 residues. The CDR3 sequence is CASSFGSNQPQHL. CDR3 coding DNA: TGTGCCAGCAGCTTTGGTAGCAATCAGCCCCAGCATTTG.

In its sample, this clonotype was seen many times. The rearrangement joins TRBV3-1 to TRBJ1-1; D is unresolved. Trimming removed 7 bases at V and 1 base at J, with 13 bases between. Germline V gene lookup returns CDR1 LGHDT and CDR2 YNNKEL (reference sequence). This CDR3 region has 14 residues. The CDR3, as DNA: TGTGCCAGCACCCCCGACATTGCGAACACTGAAGCTTTCTTT. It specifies CASTPDIANTEAFF.

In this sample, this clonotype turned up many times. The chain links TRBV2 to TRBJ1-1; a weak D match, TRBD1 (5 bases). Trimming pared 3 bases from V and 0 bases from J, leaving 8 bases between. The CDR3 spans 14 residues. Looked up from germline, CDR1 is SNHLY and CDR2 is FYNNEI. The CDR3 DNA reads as TGTGCCAGCAGTGACCAGGGTATGAACACTGAAGCTTTCTTT. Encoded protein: CASSDQGMNTEAFF.

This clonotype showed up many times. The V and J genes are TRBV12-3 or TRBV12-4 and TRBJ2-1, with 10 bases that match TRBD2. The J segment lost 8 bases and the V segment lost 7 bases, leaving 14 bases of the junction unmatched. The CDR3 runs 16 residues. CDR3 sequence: CASTSPGASGSYEQFF. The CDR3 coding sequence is TGTGCCAGCACCTCCCCGGGGGCTAGCGGGAGCTATGAGCAGTTCTTC.

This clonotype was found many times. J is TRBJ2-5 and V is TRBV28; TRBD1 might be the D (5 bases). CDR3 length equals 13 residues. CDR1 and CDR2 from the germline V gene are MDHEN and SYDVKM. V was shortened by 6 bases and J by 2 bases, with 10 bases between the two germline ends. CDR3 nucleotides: TGTGCCAGCAGCGACAGAAGACAAGAGACCCAGTACTTC. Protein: CASSDRRQETQYF. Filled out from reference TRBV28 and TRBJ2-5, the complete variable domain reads DVKVTQSSRYLVKRTGEKVFLECVQDMDHENMFWYRQDPGLGLRLIYFSYDVKMKEKGDIPEGYSVSREKKERFSLILESASTNQTSMYLCASSDRRQETQYFGPGTRLLVL.

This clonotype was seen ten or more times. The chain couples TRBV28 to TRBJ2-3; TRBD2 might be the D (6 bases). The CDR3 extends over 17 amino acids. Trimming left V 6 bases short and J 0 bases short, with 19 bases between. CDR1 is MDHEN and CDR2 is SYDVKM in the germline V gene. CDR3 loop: CASRLRLTGLSTDTQYF. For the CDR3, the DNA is TGTGCCAGCAGATTGCGCTTAACGGGACTTAGCACAGATACGCAGTATTTT.